This T cell receptor beta chain was captured by sequencing in a study of cytomegalovirus exposure and HLA in healthy donors. Findings and limits, study-wide: Overall, roughly 160 TCR beta chains were annotated as cytomegalovirus-associated.

The CDR3 runs 14 residues. Trimming cost V 5 bases and J 5 bases, with 13 bases left between them. Germline V CDR1 and CDR2: SGHTA, FQGNSA. Comments on this clone: Its matching antigen is unknown.

PCR used 60 Vbeta primers and 13 Jbeta primers. The data were produced by immunoSEQ multiplex PCR, yet TCRdb's version contains in-frame clones alone and is incomplete. The top ten clones hold 3.7% of a sample with some 20,000 clones, 75% of them seen once. The sequence was collected from a man between 18 and 35 years old in good health and CMV-seronegative. Material for sequencing was PBMCs. V and J are TRBV7-2 and TRBJ1-5; perhaps TRBD1 as D (6 bases). CDR3 in DNA: TGTGCCAGCAGCACCAAGACAGGAGATCAGCCCCAGCATTTT. Translated: CASSTKTGDQPQHF.